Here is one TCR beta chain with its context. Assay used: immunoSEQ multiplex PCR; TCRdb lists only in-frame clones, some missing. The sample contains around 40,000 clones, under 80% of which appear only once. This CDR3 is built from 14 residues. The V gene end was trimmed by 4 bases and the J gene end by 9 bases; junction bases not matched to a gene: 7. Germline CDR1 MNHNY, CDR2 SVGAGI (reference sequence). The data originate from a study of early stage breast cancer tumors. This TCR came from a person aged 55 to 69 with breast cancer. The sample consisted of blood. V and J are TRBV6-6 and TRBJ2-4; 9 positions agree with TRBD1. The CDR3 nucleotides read TGTGCCAGCAGTTTATCGGACAGGGGTTCCATTCAGTACTTC. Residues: CASSLSDRGSIQYF.